Listed here are 8 T cell receptor beta chains from one sample, sequenced in a study of T-cell memory formation after mild COVID-19. From the 5' RACE reads, TCRdb called clonotypes with MiXCR, one entry per CDR3 protein. The sample consists of around 530,000 distinct CDR3 sequences, less than 25% of them appearing once. The sequenced sample was PBMCs or a T cell subset sorted from them (not recorded which). The source is an adult woman who had mild COVID-19 (a few samples of this study predate the infection). Cell type and time point are not known.

Notes on this clonotype: An end of the junction differs from the germline gene, which may be a read error. J is TRBJ1-3 and V is TRBV4-1; D not certain. The CDR3 contains 15 residues. Germline values: CDR1 MGHRA, CDR2 YSYEKL. Here the CDR3 DNA reads TGCGCCAGCAGCCGTGAGGATTACTCTGGAAGCACCATATATTTT. Encoded protein: CASSREDYSGSTIYF.

This sequence joins TRBV6-5 and TRBJ2-1; 14 bases map to TRBD2. V trimming: 4 bases; J trimming: 2 bases; junction bases outside the gene matches: 10. This CDR3 has 19 residues. Looked up from germline, CDR1 is MNHEY and CDR2 is SVGAGI. The CDR3 nucleotides are TGTGCCAGCAGTTCTGGACTAGCGGGAGGACACACCGCCTACAATGAGCAGTTCTTC. Protein product: CASSSGLAGGHTAYNEQFF.

This clonotype was observed a handful of times. The chain uses TRBV12-3 or TRBV12-4 and TRBJ2-7, with 9 bases matching TRBD2. With V trimmed by 6 bases and J by 2 bases, 20 bases remained unmatched. There are 19 residues in the CDR3. CDR3 bases: TGTGCCAGCAGCAGAATTAGCGGGAGCGTTGGGGGCAAGACCTACGAGCAGTACTTC. Amino acid sequence: CASSRISGSVGGKTYEQYF.

This clonotype was recorded a few times. The rearrangement links TRBV19 to TRBJ1-1; D might be TRBD1 (6 bases). Trimming left V 11 bases short and J 7 bases short, with 20 bases between. This CDR3 comprises 13 residues. In germline, CDR1 is LNHDA, CDR2 SQIVND (reference sequence). CDR3 nucleotides: TGTGCCTGCTTACAGGGACCCTTAAATGAAGCTTTCTTT. Translation: CACLQGPLNEAFF.

This clonotype was detected only a few times. CDR3 DNA sequence: TGTGCCAGCAGCCACGAGACAGGGTCCCGAGAGCAGTTCTTC. Its translation: CASSHETGSREQFF. V is TRBV7-9 and J is TRBJ2-1; the match to TRBD1 covers 7 bases. Germline V lookup: CDR1 SEHNR, CDR2 FQNEAQ (reference sequence). The CDR3 is 14 residues long. V was clipped by 5 bases and J by 10 bases; unmatched bases: 11.

The J gene is TRBJ2-5, the V gene TRBV20-1, with 11 bases fitting TRBD2. The J segment lost 0 bases and the V segment lost 4 bases, leaving 4 bases of the junction unmatched. The CDR3 spans 15 residues. Per germline, CDR1 DFQATT and CDR2 SNEGSKA (reference sequence). The CDR3 here is CSATGTSGNQETQYF. The CDR3 DNA reads TGCAGTGCTACTGGGACTAGCGGAAACCAAGAGACCCAGTACTTC.

V usage is TRBV2 and J usage is TRBJ2-3, with D tentatively TRBD2 (7 bases). The germline V gene has CDR1 SNHLY and CDR2 FYNNEI. The CDR3 runs to 16 residues. V lost 0 bases to trimming and J lost 3 bases, with 13 bases between them. CDR3 region: CASSEARGARTDTQYF. The DNA of the CDR3 is TGTGCCAGCAGTGAAGCCCGGGGGGCCCGAACAGATACGCAGTATTTT. The variable domain in full, with the rest retrieved from reference TRBV2 and TRBJ2-3, is EPEVTQTPSHQVTQMGQEVILRCVPISNHLYFYWYRQILGQKVEFLVSFYNNEISEKSEIFDDQFSVERPDGSNFTLKIRSTKLEDSAMYFCASSEARGARTDTQYFGPGTRLTVL.

This clonotype has just a few counts. The gene calls are TRBV4-2 and TRBJ2-3; D is perhaps TRBD2 (5 bases). In germline, CDR1 is LGHNA, CDR2 YNFKEQ. CDR3 length: 15 amino acids. V lost 2 bases to trimming and J lost 1 base, with 10 bases between them. The CDR3 nucleotides are TGTGCCAGCAGCCAAACTAGTGACCGCACAGATACGCAGTATTTT. Amino acids: CASSQTSDRTDTQYF.